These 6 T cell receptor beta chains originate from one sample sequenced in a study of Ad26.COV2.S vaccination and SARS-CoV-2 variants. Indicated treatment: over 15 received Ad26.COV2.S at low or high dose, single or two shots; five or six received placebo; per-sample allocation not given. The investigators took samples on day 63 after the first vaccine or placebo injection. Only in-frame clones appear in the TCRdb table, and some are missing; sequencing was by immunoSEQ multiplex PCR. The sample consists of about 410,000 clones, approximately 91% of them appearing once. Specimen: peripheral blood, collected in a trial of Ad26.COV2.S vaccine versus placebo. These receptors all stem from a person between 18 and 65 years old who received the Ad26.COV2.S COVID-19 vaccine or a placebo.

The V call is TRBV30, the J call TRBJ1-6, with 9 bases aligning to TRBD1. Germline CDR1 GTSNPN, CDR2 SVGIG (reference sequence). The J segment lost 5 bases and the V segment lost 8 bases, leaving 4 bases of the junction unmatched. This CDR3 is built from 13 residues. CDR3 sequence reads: CAKRTGDNSPLHF. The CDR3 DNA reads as TGTGCCAAAAGGACAGGGGATAATTCACCCCTCCACTTT.

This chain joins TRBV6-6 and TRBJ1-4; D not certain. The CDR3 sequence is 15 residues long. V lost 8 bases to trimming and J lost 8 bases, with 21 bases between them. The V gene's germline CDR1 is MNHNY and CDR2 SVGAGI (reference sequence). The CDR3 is CASRRIVTQGEKLFF. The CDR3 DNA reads TGTGCCAGCCGACGGATTGTCACACAAGGAGAAAAACTGTTTTTT.

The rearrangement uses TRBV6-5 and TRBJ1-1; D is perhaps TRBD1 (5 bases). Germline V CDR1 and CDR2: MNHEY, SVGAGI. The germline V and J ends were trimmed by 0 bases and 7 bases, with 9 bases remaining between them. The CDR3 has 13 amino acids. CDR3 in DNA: TGTGCCAGCAGTTACTCGAACCAGGGTGAAGCTTTCTTT. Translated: CASSYSNQGEAFF.

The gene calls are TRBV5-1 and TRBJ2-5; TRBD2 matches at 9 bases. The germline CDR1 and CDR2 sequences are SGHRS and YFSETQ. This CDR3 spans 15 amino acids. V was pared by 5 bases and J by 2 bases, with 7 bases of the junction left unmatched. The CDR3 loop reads CASRSGGPIQETQYF. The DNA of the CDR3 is TGCGCCAGCAGGAGCGGGGGGCCAATACAAGAGACCCAGTACTTC.

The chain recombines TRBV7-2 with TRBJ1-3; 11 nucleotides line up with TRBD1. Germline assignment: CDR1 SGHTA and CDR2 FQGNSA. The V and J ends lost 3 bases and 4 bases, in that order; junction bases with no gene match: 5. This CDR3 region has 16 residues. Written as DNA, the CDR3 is TGTGCCAGCAGCTTCGGACAGGGGGCCAGAGGAAACACCATATATTTT. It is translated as CASSFGQGARGNTIYF.

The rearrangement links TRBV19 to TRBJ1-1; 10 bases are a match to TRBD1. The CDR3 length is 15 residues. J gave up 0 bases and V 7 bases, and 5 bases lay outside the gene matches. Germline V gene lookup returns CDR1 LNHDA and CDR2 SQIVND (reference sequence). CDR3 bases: TGTGCCAGTACCCGCGACAGGGGGCTGAACACTGAAGCTTTCTTT. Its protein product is CASTRDRGLNTEAFF.